There are a few counts of the clone carrying this T cell receptor beta chain. The antigen is not known. The sample comes from a study of identical twins. Findings of the study overall: Alpha sequences that were out-of-frame and twin-shared showed an excess of low generation probability.

Using its own MiXCR run on the 5' RACE reads, TCRdb lists one record per CDR3 protein. The data contain 1.5 million to 2 million distinct CDR3 sequences, around 33% of them seen just once; the ten biggest clones take up approximately 0.29%. Germline V gene data show CDR1 as SNHLY and CDR2 as FYNNEI. Trimming took 3 bases from V and 4 from J; bases not matched to a gene: 12. CDR3 length: 17 residues. The chain links TRBV2 to TRBJ2-1, with 7 bases matching TRBD2. The sample consisted of cord blood. The receptor comes from a newborn girl in good health. CDR3 amino acids: CASSETSRERGYNEQFF. CDR3 nucleotide sequence: TGTGCCAGCAGTGAGACTAGCCGGGAGCGGGGTTACAATGAGCAGTTCTTC.